A single sample gave rise to the 26 T cell receptor beta chains below, sequenced in a study of T cell responses to AZD1222 COVID-19 vaccine. Some clones are missing from TCRdb's copy, which holds only in-frame ones; the method was immunoSEQ multiplex PCR. The sample carries 120,000 or so clones, around 89% recorded once. Sample: peripheral blood, taken on day 0 of AZD1222 vaccination. These receptor sequences come from an adult in good health.

The gene calls are TRBV10-2 and TRBJ2-2; TRBD2 agrees at 10 bases. The CDR3 totals 15 residues. Trimming cost V 2 bases and J 6 bases; bases outside gene matches: 3. Germline CDR1 and CDR2: WSHSY and SAAADI. This chain's CDR3 is CASSEASGGAGELFF. The DNA for the CDR3 is TGCGCCAGCAGTGAGGCAAGCGGGGGGGCCGGGGAGCTGTTTTTT.

The chain links TRBV13 to TRBJ2-1; 12 bases line up with TRBD1. Germline CDR1 and CDR2: PRHDT and FYEKMQ (reference sequence). The CDR3 spans 18 residues. V shed 0 bases, J shed 10 bases, and the junction held 13 bases outside the gene matches. CDR3 in DNA: TGTGCCAGCAGCTTAGGCCTCCCCGGGGACAGGGGGCTAATCGAGCAGTTCTTC. Amino acids: CASSLGLPGDRGLIEQFF.

The J gene is TRBJ2-2, the V gene TRBV6-5, with 12 positions matching TRBD2. The germline gives CDR1 MNHEY, CDR2 SVGAGI. With 5 bases clipped from V and 5 bases from J, the junction kept 3 bases outside the gene matches. The length of the CDR3 is 15 residues. The CDR3 coding sequence is TGTGCCAGCAGTCTAGCGGGGGGGTGGACCGGGGAGCTGTTTTTT. Protein: CASSLAGGWTGELFF.

The chain joins TRBV5-4 to TRBJ1-1; 9 bases agree with TRBD1. Trimming at V came to 3 bases and at J to 5 bases, leaving 8 bases not matched to a gene. Germline V gives CDR1 SGHNT, CDR2 YYREEE (reference sequence). This CDR3 region has 15 residues. CDR3 protein: CASSSPGQGGTEAFF. CDR3 DNA sequence: TGTGCCAGCAGCTCGCCGGGACAGGGCGGAACTGAAGCTTTCTTT.

The rearrangement joins TRBV7-2 to TRBJ2-5; D possibly corresponds to TRBD1 (5 bases). The CDR3 loop spans 13 amino acids. V lost 5 bases, J lost 2 bases, and 9 bases lay in between. The germline CDR1 and CDR2 sequences are SGHTA and FQGNSA. CDR3 sequence reads: CASSPRQQETQYF. The CDR3 DNA reads as TGTGCCAGCAGCCCCCGACAGCAAGAGACCCAGTACTTC.

The chain links TRBV7-9 to TRBJ2-2, with a weak D call TRBD2 (5 bases). The germline V gene has CDR1 SEHNR and CDR2 FQNEAQ (reference sequence). V lost 5 bases and J lost 5, with 15 bases in between. The CDR3 runs to 15 residues. The CDR3 bases are TGTGCCAGCAGCGAAAGGGAGTTCGGAACCGGGGAGCTGTTTTTT. Its protein is CASSEREFGTGELFF.

The genes are TRBV28 and TRBJ2-7, with D tentatively TRBD1 (6 bases). The germline V gene encodes CDR1 MDHEN and CDR2 SYDVKM. Trimming took off 3 bases at V and 5 bases at J, with 11 bases between the two ends. The CDR3 is 13 amino acids. For the CDR3, the DNA is TGTGCCAGCAGTTTTGTACAGGGAAACGAGCAGTACTTC. This gives the protein CASSFVQGNEQYF.

V and J are TRBV5-8 and TRBJ2-3; D uncertain. CDR3 length equals 16 residues. CDR1 is SGHTS, CDR2 YDEGEE, per germline. Trimming took 0 bases from V and 1 from J, leaving 12 bases between them. The CDR3 DNA sequence: TGTGCCAGCAGCTTGGTCTTCGCCCCTGGCACAGATACGCAGTATTTT. Its translation: CASSLVFAPGTDTQYF.

V and J are TRBV10-3 and TRBJ1-1; D is unresolved. Trimming removed 4 bases at V and 5 bases at J, with 14 bases between. The CDR3 is 14 amino acids. Germline assignment: CDR1 ENHRY and CDR2 SYGVKD. As DNA, the CDR3 is TGTGCCATCAGTGGGACGTCCGGAGGAACTGAAGCTTTCTTT. Its protein is CAISGTSGGTEAFF.

The chain joins TRBV9 to TRBJ2-5; 7 bases fit TRBD2. Per germline, CDR1 SGDLS and CDR2 YYNGEE. V was clipped by 3 bases and J by 5 bases; unmatched bases: 4. CDR3 size: 13 residues. Here the CDR3 reads CASSGTSGETQYF. The CDR3 DNA follows: TGTGCCAGCAGCGGGACTAGTGGGGAGACCCAGTACTTC.

This chain uses TRBV11-2 with TRBJ2-3; D not certain. Germline CDR1 and CDR2: SGHAT and FQNNGV. The CDR3 totals 16 residues. V lost 1 base and J lost 0, with 11 bases in between. This chain's CDR3 is CASSLGATRSTDTQYF. The CDR3 DNA sequence: TGTGCCAGCAGCTTAGGTGCGACACGAAGCACAGATACGCAGTATTTT.

The chain joins TRBV27 to TRBJ2-2; 7 bases are shared with TRBD1. V lost 3 bases to trimming and J lost 6 bases; unmatched junction nucleotides: 7. Germline V lookup: CDR1 MNHEY, CDR2 SMNVEV (reference sequence). CDR3 length: 15 amino acids. DNA of the CDR3: TGTGCCAGCAGTTTTAAGGGGGCGCCTCCCGGGGAGCTGTTTTTT. It translates to CASSFKGAPPGELFF.

The chain combines TRBV28 with TRBJ1-6, with TRBD1 identical over 10 bases. This CDR3 has 16 residues. Germline V gene data show CDR1 as MDHEN and CDR2 as SYDVKM. With V trimmed by 10 bases and J by 1 base, 7 bases remained unmatched. This CDR3 reads CATGTGVGSYNSPLHF. DNA of the CDR3: TGTGCCACCGGGACAGGGGTTGGGTCCTATAATTCACCCCTCCACTTT.

J is TRBJ2-5 and V is TRBV19, with D unresolved. CDR1 and CDR2 from the germline V gene are LNHDA and SQIVND (reference sequence). This CDR3 spans 13 amino acids. V lost 2 bases to trimming and J lost 3 bases, with 7 bases between them. As DNA, the CDR3 is TGTGCCAGTAGTATACGGCAGGAAGAGACCCAGTACTTC. Translating gives CASSIRQEETQYF.

The CDR3 sequence: CASSSRGYEQYF. CDR3 bases: TGTGCCAGCAGCTCACGCGGCTACGAGCAGTACTTC. The V call is TRBV6-2 or TRBV6-3, the J call TRBJ2-7; D ambiguous. Trimming took 6 bases from V and 3 from J, leaving 9 bases between them. The CDR3 spans 12 residues. Germline lookup yields CDR1 MNHEY and CDR2 SVGEGT.

The rearrangement uses TRBV18 and TRBJ1-5; a possible D gene is TRBD1 (5 bases). Germline V gene lookup returns CDR1 KGHSH and CDR2 LQKENI. V was cut by 4 bases and J by 9 bases, with 19 bases left in between. This CDR3 is built from 15 residues. The CDR3 nucleotides are TGTGCCAGCTCACTTGAGGTTCCTCCTCAGGGGCCCCAGCATTTT. Translation: CASSLEVPPQGPQHF.

V and J are TRBV3-1 (or the pseudogene TRBV3-2) and TRBJ2-7; TRBD2 matches 8 bases. Germline lookup yields CDR1 LGHDT and CDR2 YNNKEL (reference sequence). The CDR3 contains 15 residues. J was trimmed by 3 bases and V by 1 base; bases with no gene match: 5. The DNA of the CDR3 is TGTGCCAGCAGCCAAGCTAGCGGGCTACTCTACGAGCAGTACTTC. Translated: CASSQASGLLYEQYF.

V is TRBV7-2 and J is TRBJ1-2; D is unclear. The CDR3 spans 13 residues. Germline V gives CDR1 SGHTA, CDR2 FQGNSA. V lost 2 bases and J 4 bases, leaving 8 bases between the germline ends. The DNA for the CDR3 is TGTGCCAGCAGCTTAAGTCAGCTCTATGGCTACACCTTC. Encoded protein: CASSLSQLYGYTF.

CDR3 sequence reads: CASSSPVDTEAFF. The DNA of the CDR3 is TGTGCCAGCAGCTCCCCGGTGGACACTGAAGCTTTCTTT. This chain joins TRBV11-2 and TRBJ1-1, with D uncertain. Deletions cut 4 bases from V and 3 bases from J, with 9 bases between. Germline CDR1 SGHAT, CDR2 FQNNGV. The CDR3 totals 13 residues.

The genes are TRBV27 and TRBJ1-2; a possible D gene is TRBD1 (5 bases). V lost 0 bases and J lost 6, with 11 bases in between. CDR1 is MNHEY, CDR2 SMNVEV, per germline (reference sequence). CDR3 length: 14 residues. The CDR3: CASSLSGTLNGYTF. As DNA, the CDR3 is TGTGCCAGCAGTTTATCCGGGACCCTAAATGGCTACACCTTC.

The V gene is TRBV5-5, the J gene TRBJ1-4; maybe TRBD1 (5 bases). The CDR3 runs to 16 residues. CDR1 is SGHKS, CDR2 YYEKEE, per germline (reference sequence). Trimming took 3 bases from V and 7 from J, leaving 19 bases between them. The CDR3 DNA reads TGTGCCAGCAGCTCCTCGGAGTGGGGGGAAGGTGAAAAACTGTTTTTT. Its protein is CASSSSEWGEGEKLFF.

V usage is TRBV24-1 and J usage is TRBJ2-3, with D hard to call. Germline loops: CDR1 KGHDR, CDR2 SFDVKD. The V end lost 0 bases, the J end lost 0 bases, and 3 bases lay between the germline ends. This CDR3 region has 14 residues. The CDR3 DNA is TGTGCCACCAGTGATTTGAGGAGCACAGATACGCAGTATTTT. Translated: CATSDLRSTDTQYF.

The chain has TRBV6-5 and TRBJ1-4, with D maybe TRBD1 (5 bases). This CDR3 region has 14 residues. Looked up from germline, CDR1 is MNHEY and CDR2 is SVGAGI. V lost 7 bases to trimming and J lost 6 bases, with 15 bases between them. CDR3 nucleotides: TGTGCCAGCATGCCGGGACCCGGAGATGAAAAACTGTTTTTT. Protein product: CASMPGPGDEKLFF.

This chain links TRBV6-2 or TRBV6-3 with TRBJ2-4; 7 nucleotides agree with TRBD1. Losses at the gene ends were 0 bases for V and 7 bases for J; bases not matched to a gene: 3. Germline CDR1 and CDR2: MNHEY and SVGEGT. CDR3 length: 14 amino acids. In DNA, the CDR3 is TGTGCCAGCAGTTACTCAGGGGGCGGTAACATTCAGTACTTC. This codes for CASSYSGGGNIQYF.

This rearrangement joins TRBV4-3 to TRBJ2-7; D might be TRBD1 or TRBD2, each matching 5 bases. Germline CDR1 reads LGHNA; CDR2 reads YSLEER. The CDR3 has 14 amino acids. The germline V and J ends were trimmed by 2 bases and 3 bases, with 11 bases remaining between them. CDR3 in amino acids: CASSQRQRDYEQYF. The CDR3 region has the DNA TGCGCCAGCAGCCAAAGACAGAGGGACTACGAGCAGTACTTC.

In its sample, this clone was seen once. This chain connects TRBV29-1 to TRBJ1-1; D is possibly TRBD1 (5 bases). Per the germline V gene, CDR1 is SQVTM and CDR2 is ANQGSEA. Trimming removed 3 bases at V and 11 bases at J, with 10 bases between. There are 10 residues in the CDR3. The CDR3 DNA is TGCAGCGTTGATCACGGGGGGGCTTTCTTT. Protein product: CSVDHGGAFF.